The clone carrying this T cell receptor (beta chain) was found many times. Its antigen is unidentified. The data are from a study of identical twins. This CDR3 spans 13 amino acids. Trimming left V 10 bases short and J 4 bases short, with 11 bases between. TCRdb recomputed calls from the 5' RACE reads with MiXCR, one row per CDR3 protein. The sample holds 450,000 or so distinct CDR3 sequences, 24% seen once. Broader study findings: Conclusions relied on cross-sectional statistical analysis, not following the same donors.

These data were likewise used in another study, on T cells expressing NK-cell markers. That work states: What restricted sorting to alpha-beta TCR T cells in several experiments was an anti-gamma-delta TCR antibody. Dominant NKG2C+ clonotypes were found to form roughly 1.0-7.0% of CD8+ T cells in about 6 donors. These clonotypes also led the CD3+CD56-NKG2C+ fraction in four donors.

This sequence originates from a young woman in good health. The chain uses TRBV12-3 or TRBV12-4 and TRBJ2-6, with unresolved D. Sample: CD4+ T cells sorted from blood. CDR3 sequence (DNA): TGTGCCACTCAAGTAGCCGGGGCCAACGTCCTGACTTTC. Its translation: CATQVAGANVLTF.